These 9 T cell receptor beta chains originate from one sample sequenced in a study of blood T cell repertoires in COVID-19. Generated by immunoSEQ multiplex PCR, the TCRdb table keeps only in-frame clones and is missing some. The sample holds some 170,000 clones, over 90% seen once. Sequenced input: peripheral blood. These receptors originate from a woman in her sixties with COVID-19, enrolled during active disease.

This chain connects TRBV5-1 to TRBJ2-1; tentatively, D is TRBD2 (7 bases). CDR3 length: 15 amino acids. Trimming took off 0 bases at V and 7 bases at J, with 14 bases between the two ends. Germline assignment: CDR1 SGHRS and CDR2 YFSETQ. The CDR3 DNA is TGCGCCAGCAGCTTGGTCCGGGGGGCCGGAAATGAGCAGTTCTTC. Translation gives CASSLVRGAGNEQFF.

The J gene is TRBJ2-7, the V gene TRBV12-5, with 8 bases matching TRBD1. The V gene's germline CDR1 is LGHNT and CDR2 FRNRAP. CDR3 length: 14 residues. After removal of 4 bases from V and 0 bases from J, the junction contained 2 bases not matched to a gene. DNA of the CDR3: TGTGCTAGTGGTTCCGGGACAGGCTCCTACGAGCAGTACTTC. Its protein is CASGSGTGSYEQYF. The full variable domain, in which reference TRBV12-5 and TRBJ2-7 provide the parts outside the CDR3, is DARVTQTPRHKVTEMGQEVTMRCQPILGHNTVFWYRQTMMQGLELLAYFRNRAPLDDSGMPKDRFSAEMPDATLATLKIQPSEPRDSAVYFCASGSGTGSYEQYFGPGTRLTVT.

The chain couples TRBV2 to TRBJ1-5; 10 nucleotides agree with TRBD1. Germline V CDR1 and CDR2: SNHLY, FYNNEI. The ends lost 6 bases at V and 11 bases at J; junction bases unmatched: 10. The CDR3 is 14 residues long. The CDR3 here is CASRAGQGGEAQHF. CDR3 DNA sequence: TGTGCCAGCAGAGCCGGACAGGGGGGCGAGGCCCAGCATTTT.

This chain connects TRBV4-2 to TRBJ1-2; unclear D gene. Per the germline V gene, CDR1 is LGHNA and CDR2 is YNFKEQ. The CDR3 loop spans 13 amino acids. Trimming took 8 bases from V and 5 from J, leaving 15 bases between them. CDR3: CASATTATYGYTF. The CDR3 coding sequence is TGTGCCAGCGCCACCACAGCTACTTATGGCTACACCTTC.

V is TRBV21-1 and J is TRBJ1-2. TRBV21-1 is assigned pseudogene status. The CDR3 length is 10 residues. The CDR3 spells CASSLAGYTF. CDR3 in DNA: TGTGCCAGCAGTTTAGCTGGCTACACCTTC.

The chain carries TRBV9 and TRBJ2-3, with 8 bases that match TRBD1. CDR1 and CDR2 (germline): SGDLS, YYNGEE. This CDR3 contains 16 residues. V shed 4 bases and J 2 bases; nucleotides not matched to a gene: 9. The CDR3 protein is CASSKRGQASTDTQYF. CDR3 nucleotides: TGTGCCAGCAGCAAACGGGGACAGGCCTCCACAGATACGCAGTATTTT.

This chain links TRBV5-6 with TRBJ1-2; D not resolved. CDR3 length equals 12 residues. The V end lost 3 bases, the J end lost 7 bases, and 10 bases lay between the germline ends. CDR1 and CDR2 from the germline V gene are SGHDT and YYEEEE. The CDR3 spells CASSSLRIGYTF. Here the CDR3 DNA reads TGTGCCAGCAGCTCCCTTAGAATTGGCTACACCTTC.

CDR3 coding DNA: TGTGCCAGCAGCTCCGAACCGACAGGGTGGATAAGCAATCAGCCCCAGCATTTT. Translating it yields CASSSEPTGWISNQPQHF. The rearrangement uses TRBV5-5 and TRBJ1-5; 7 bases line up with TRBD1. Germline CDR1 and CDR2: SGHKS and YYEKEE (reference sequence). V trimming: 3 bases; J trimming: 1 base; junction bases outside the gene matches: 13. The CDR3 has 18 amino acids.

The chain joins TRBV7-9 to TRBJ1-5, with 10 positions matching TRBD1. The CDR3 is made up of 15 amino acids. Losses at the gene ends were 5 bases for V and 6 bases for J; bases not matched to a gene: 7. Germline values: CDR1 SEHNR, CDR2 FQNEAQ (reference sequence). CDR3 DNA sequence: TGTGCCAGCAGCCAAACGGGACAGGGGCCTCAGCCCCAGCATTTT. This gives the protein CASSQTGQGPQPQHF.